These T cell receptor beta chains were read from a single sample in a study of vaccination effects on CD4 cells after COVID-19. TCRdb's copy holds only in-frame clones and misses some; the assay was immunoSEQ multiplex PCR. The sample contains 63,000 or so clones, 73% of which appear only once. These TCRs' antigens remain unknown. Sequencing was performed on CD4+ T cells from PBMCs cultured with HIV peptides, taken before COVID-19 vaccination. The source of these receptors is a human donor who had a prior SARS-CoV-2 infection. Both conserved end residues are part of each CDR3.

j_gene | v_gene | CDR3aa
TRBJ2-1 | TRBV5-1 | CASSWGLADWSNEQFF
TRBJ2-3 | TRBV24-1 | CATSDVTRSVDTQYF
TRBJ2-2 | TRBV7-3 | CASSSSGGSTGELFF
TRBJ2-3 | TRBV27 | CARSTVYGLAGGRGFSDTQYF
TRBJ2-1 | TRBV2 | CASSGGTIYNEQFF
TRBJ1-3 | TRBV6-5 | CASSLDRDSGNTIYF
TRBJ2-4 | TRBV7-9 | CASSLAGGSPTTKNIQYF
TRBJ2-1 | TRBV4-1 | CASSQPGLRFEQFF
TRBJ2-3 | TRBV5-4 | CASSLTSGGTDTQYF
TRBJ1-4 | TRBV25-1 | CASSAWTGGNQEKLFF
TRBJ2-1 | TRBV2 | CARNSGRAYYNEQFF
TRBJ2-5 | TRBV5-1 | CASSLAGAGGPLETQYF
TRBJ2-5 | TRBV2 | CASNDRRTSGRKTQYF
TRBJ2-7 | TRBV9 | CASSVGTGGSYEQYF
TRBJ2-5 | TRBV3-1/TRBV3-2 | CASSQGGLGFQETQYF
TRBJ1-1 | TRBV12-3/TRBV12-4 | CASSLGTATEAFF
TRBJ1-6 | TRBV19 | CASSISEVGRSPLHF
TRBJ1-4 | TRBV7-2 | CASSLDTTTNEKLFF
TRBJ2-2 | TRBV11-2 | CASSLELAAQAGELFF
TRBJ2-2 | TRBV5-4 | CASSLVDFANTGELFF
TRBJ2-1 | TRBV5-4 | CASSLGSLASGRRGFF
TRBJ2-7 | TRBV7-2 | CASSSIPSGDFYEQYF
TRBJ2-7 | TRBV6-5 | CASSKGDRNYEQYF
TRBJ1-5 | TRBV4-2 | CASSKLNQPQHF
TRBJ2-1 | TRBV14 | CASSQDGGYEQFF
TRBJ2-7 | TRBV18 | CASSLRTSKYEQYF
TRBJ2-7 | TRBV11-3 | CASSRGRSYEQYF
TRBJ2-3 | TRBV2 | CASSEHRSTDTQYF
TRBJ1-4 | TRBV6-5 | CASSYSGDLGEKLFF
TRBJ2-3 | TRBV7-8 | CASSPDRGLVADTQYF
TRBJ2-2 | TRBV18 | CASSPLGHANTGELFF
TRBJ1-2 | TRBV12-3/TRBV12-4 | CASSFSNYGYTF
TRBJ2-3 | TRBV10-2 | CASSETQASTDTQYF
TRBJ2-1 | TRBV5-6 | CASSLWGTGYNEQFF
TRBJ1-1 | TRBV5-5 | CASSEIGREAFF
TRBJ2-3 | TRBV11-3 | CASSLRQTDTQYF
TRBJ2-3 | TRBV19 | CASSWGKRGPDTQYF
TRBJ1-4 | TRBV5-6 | CASSLRAHGEKLFF
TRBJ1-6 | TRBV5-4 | CASSLGDNSPLHF
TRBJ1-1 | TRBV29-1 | CSVRFDTEAFF
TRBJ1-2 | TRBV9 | CASSVTTGPYGYTF
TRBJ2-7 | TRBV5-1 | CASSAQGAVHEQYF
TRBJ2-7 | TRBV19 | CASSRETGAGHEQYF
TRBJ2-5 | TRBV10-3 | CAISELGGQETQYF
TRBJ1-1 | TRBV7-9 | CASSLVAGRLNTEAFF
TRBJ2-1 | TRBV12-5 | CASGLGGGWLNEQFF
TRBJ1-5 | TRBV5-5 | CASSYTGGRGNQPQHF
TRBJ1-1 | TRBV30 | CAWSWTGGTEAFF
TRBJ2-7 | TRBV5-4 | CASSLQGSRSHEQYF
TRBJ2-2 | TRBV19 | CASSNRGSTGELFF
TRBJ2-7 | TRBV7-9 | CASSFSPYEQYF
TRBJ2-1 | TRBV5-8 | CASSLASWGSGRGKSYEQFF